The T cell receptor (beta chain) under discussion was sequenced for a study of T cell responses to AZD1222 COVID-19 vaccine. Study-level points and caveats: Repertoires were obtained only post-peak T cell response. Reports say nearly half of spike-specific TCRs go after unmutated variant regions. Among those given AZD1222, only 6 or 7 were seropositive at baseline. Once two AZD1222 doses were given, Spike-specific TCR breadth and depth went up.

V lost 2 bases and J 8 bases, leaving 7 bases between the germline ends. Germline V lookup: CDR1 LGHDT, CDR2 YNNKEL (reference sequence). The CDR3 length is 13 residues. About this clone itself: Its antigen is unidentified.

Sequencing was performed with immunoSEQ multiplex PCR; in TCRdb, only in-frame clones are kept and a portion is missing. The sample yields approximately 90,000 clones, 85% to 90% seen once. This clonotype originated in an adult in good health. The chain recombines TRBV3-1 (or the pseudogene TRBV3-2) with TRBJ1-6; no reliable D call. Sequencing was performed on peripheral blood, taken on day 0 of AZD1222 vaccination. The CDR3 nucleotides are TGTGCCAGCAGCCAAATCGGAGATTCACCCCTCCACTTT. It yields the protein CASSQIGDSPLHF.